These T cell receptor beta chains were read from a single sample in a study of T cells after yellow fever vaccination. One entry per CDR3 protein results from TCRdb running MiXCR on the 5' RACE reads. The data contain roughly 330,000 distinct CDR3 sequences, 3% to 4.5% of them seen just once; the ten biggest clones take up roughly 26%. Here the sequenced sample was PBMCs, taken 5 days after the yellow fever booster vaccination. These receptors were taken from a man younger than 35 who received the YFV17D yellow fever vaccine. The CDR3 runs from the conserved cysteine through the conserved F or W. The order of the fields is V gene, D gene, clone size, J gene, CDR3 length, CDR3 DNA, CDR3 protein. D genes are given only for firm matches. A row's size may be missing; if present it is once, few, many or a size class.

v_gene: TRBV4-3; d_gene: -; abundance: few; j_gene: TRBJ2-6; len: 20; CDR3nt: TGCGCCAGCAGCCAACGAGTGTCTAGGTCTATGGAATCTGGGGCCAACGTCCTGACTTTC; CDR3aa: CASSQRVSRSMESGANVLTF
v_gene: TRBV21-1; d_gene: -; abundance: few; j_gene: TRBJ2-3; len: 17; CDR3nt: TGTGCCAGCCCCCCTCCCCAGCAGCAATGCGGGCAAGATACGCAGTATTTT; CDR3aa: CASPPPQQQCGQDTQYF
v_gene: TRBV4-3; d_gene: -; abundance: few; j_gene: TRBJ2-1; len: 17; CDR3nt: TGCGCCAGCAGCCCTACTACAAGGACCCTCCGGGGGAATGAGCAGTTCTTC; CDR3aa: CASSPTTRTLRGNEQFF
v_gene: TRBV18; d_gene: TRBD2; abundance: -; j_gene: TRBJ2-1; len: 14; CDR3nt: TGTGCCAGCTCAGGCCCTAGCGGTTACAATGAGCAGTTCTTC; CDR3aa: CASSGPSGYNEQFF
v_gene: TRBV30; d_gene: TRBD1; abundance: -; j_gene: TRBJ1-1; len: 12; CDR3nt: TGTGCCTGGAGTACGACAGGGACTGAAGCTTTCTTT; CDR3aa: CAWSTTGTEAFF
v_gene: TRBV30; d_gene: TRBD2; abundance: few; j_gene: TRBJ2-2; len: 14; CDR3nt: TGTGCCTGGAGACCGGGGGGGAACACCGGGGAGCTGTTTTTT; CDR3aa: CAWRPGGNTGELFF
v_gene: TRBV18; d_gene: TRBD1; abundance: few; j_gene: TRBJ2-5; len: 18; CDR3nt: TGTGCCAGCTCACCACTCCCTCGACAGGGAAGAGGAGGAGAGACCCAGTACTTC; CDR3aa: CASSPLPRQGRGGETQYF
v_gene: TRBV12-3/TRBV12-4; d_gene: TRBD1; abundance: many; j_gene: TRBJ1-4; len: 16; CDR3nt: TGTGCCAGCAGTTTATGGTCTTTCGGGACAGATGAAAAACTGTTTTTT; CDR3aa: CASSLWSFGTDEKLFF
v_gene: TRBV12-3/TRBV12-4; d_gene: TRBD2; abundance: few; j_gene: TRBJ2-3; len: 15; CDR3nt: TGTGCCAGCAGTTACAGCGGGGTTAGCACAGATACGCAGTATTTT; CDR3aa: CASSYSGVSTDTQYF
v_gene: TRBV5-4; d_gene: -; abundance: few; j_gene: TRBJ2-6; len: 16; CDR3nt: TGTGCCAGCAGCCTGACGGTTTTCTCTGGGGCCAACGTCCTGACTTTC; CDR3aa: CASSLTVFSGANVLTF
v_gene: TRBV12-3/TRBV12-4; d_gene: -; abundance: many; j_gene: TRBJ2-7; len: 15; CDR3nt: TGTGCCAGCAGTCCTGGTAAGCTGATGACCTACGAGCAGTACTTC; CDR3aa: CASSPGKLMTYEQYF
v_gene: TRBV5-4; d_gene: TRBD1; abundance: few; j_gene: TRBJ2-6; len: 15; CDR3nt: TGTGCCAGCAGCCCGACAGGGGTTGGGGCCAACGTCCTGACTTTC; CDR3aa: CASSPTGVGANVLTF
v_gene: TRBV12-3/TRBV12-4; d_gene: TRBD2; abundance: few; j_gene: TRBJ2-1; len: 14; CDR3nt: TGTGCCAGCAACCCTAGCGGGACTTACAATGAGCAGTTCTTC; CDR3aa: CASNPSGTYNEQFF
v_gene: TRBV5-1; d_gene: TRBD1; abundance: few; j_gene: TRBJ1-2; len: 15; CDR3nt: TGCGCCAGCAGCGTATCGGGACAGGGATTGAGTGGCTACACCTTC; CDR3aa: CASSVSGQGLSGYTF
v_gene: TRBV30; d_gene: TRBD1; abundance: -; j_gene: TRBJ1-2; len: 13; CDR3nt: TGTGCCTGGAGGGGACAGGGCTACTATGGCTACACCTTC; CDR3aa: CAWRGQGYYGYTF